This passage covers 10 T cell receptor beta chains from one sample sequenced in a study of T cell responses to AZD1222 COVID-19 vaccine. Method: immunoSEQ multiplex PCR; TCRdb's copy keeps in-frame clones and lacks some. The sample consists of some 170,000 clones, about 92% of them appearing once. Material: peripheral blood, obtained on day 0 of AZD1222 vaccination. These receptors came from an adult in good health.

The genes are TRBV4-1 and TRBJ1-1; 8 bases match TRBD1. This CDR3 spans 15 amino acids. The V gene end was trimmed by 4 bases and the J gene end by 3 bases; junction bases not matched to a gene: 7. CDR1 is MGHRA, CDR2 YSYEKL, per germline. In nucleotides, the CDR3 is TGCGCCAGCAGCCCCGAGACAGGGGCGTACACTGAAGCTTTCTTT. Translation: CASSPETGAYTEAFF.

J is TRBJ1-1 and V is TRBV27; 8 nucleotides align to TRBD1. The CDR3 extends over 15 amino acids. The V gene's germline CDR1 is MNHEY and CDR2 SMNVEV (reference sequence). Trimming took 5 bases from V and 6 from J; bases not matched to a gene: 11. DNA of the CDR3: TGTGCCAGCAGTCGAGGACAGGGCGGCATCGCTGAAGCTTTCTTT. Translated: CASSRGQGGIAEAFF.

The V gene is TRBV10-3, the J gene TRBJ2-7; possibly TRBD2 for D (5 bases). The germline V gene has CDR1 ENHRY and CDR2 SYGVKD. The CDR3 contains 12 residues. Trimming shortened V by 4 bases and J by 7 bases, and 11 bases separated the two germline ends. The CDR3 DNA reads TGTGCCATCAGTGGATCGCCGGGGGAGCAGTACTTC. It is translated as CAISGSPGEQYF.

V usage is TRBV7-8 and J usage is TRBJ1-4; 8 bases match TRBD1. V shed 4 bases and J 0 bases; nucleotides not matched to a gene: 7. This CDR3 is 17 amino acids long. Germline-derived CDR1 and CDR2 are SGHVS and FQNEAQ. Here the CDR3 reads CASSWTGPRATNEKLFF. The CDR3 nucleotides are TGTGCCAGCAGCTGGACAGGGCCCCGTGCAACTAATGAAAAACTGTTTTTT.

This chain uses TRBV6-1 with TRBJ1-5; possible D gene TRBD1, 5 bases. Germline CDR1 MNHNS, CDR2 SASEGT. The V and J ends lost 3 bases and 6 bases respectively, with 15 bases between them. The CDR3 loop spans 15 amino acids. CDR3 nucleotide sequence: TGTGCCAGCAGTGATGATGGTCGGCAGGGTCAGCCCCAGCATTTT. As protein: CASSDDGRQGQPQHF.

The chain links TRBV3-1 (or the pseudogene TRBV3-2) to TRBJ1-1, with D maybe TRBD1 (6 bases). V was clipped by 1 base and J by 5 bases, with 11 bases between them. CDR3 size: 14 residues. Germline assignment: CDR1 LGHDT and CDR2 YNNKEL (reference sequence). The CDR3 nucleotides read TGTGCCAGCAGCCAAGCACAGGGAAAAACTGAAGCTTTCTTT. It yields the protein CASSQAQGKTEAFF.

The CDR3 region has the DNA TGTGCCAGCAGTTTAGCGGGGGACGGGGGCTACACCTTC. Translation: CASSLAGDGGYTF. This chain connects TRBV12-3 or TRBV12-4 to TRBJ1-2; a weak D match, TRBD1 (5 bases). The V and J ends lost 0 bases and 8 bases respectively, with 10 bases between them. CDR3 length: 13 residues.

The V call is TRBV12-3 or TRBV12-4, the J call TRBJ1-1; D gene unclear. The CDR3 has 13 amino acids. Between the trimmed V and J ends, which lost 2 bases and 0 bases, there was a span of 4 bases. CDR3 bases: TGTGCCAGCAGTTTACCTATGAACACTGAAGCTTTCTTT. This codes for CASSLPMNTEAFF.

The CDR3 protein is CAIRQTGDGTEAFF. DNA of the CDR3: TGTGCCATCAGACAGACAGGGGATGGCACTGAAGCTTTCTTT. The chain joins TRBV10-3 to TRBJ1-1, with 8 positions matching TRBD1. J was trimmed by 4 bases and V by 6 bases; bases with no gene match: 7. CDR1 and CDR2 from the germline V gene are ENHRY and SYGVKD. The CDR3 is 14 amino acids.

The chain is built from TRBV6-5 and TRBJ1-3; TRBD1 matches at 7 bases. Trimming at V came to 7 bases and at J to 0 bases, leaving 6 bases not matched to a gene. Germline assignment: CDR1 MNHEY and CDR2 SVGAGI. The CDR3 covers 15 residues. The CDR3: CASKGQFNSGNTIYF. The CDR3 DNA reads TGTGCCAGCAAGGGACAGTTTAACTCTGGAAACACCATATATTTT.